What follows is one T cell receptor (beta chain) and its context. TCRdb's copy holds only in-frame clones and misses some; the assay was immunoSEQ multiplex PCR. This table has 130,000 or so clones, roughly 92% appearing once. The sample originates from a study of T cell changes during pregnancy in multiple sclerosis. Sequenced here: peripheral blood, sampled before pregnancy. The clonotype comes from a female donor with multiple sclerosis, enrolled in a pregnancy study.

The CDR3 protein is CASSLDHWADTQYF. The CDR3 nucleotides read TGTGCCAGCAGCTTAGACCACTGGGCTGATACGCAGTATTTT. The rearrangement uses TRBV7-2 and TRBJ2-3; D remains ambiguous. Trimming shortened V by 1 base and J by 6 bases, and 11 bases separated the two germline ends. CDR1 and CDR2 from the germline V gene are SGHTA and FQGNSA. This CDR3 has 14 residues.